The TCR beta chain described here comes from a study of cytomegalovirus exposure and HLA in healthy donors. With respect to this clone: Antigen specificity is unknown.

Findings and limits, study-wide: What TCR beta sequences reportedly achieved was accurate prediction of HLA-A and HLA-B alleles in most subjects. The study recorded 160 or so TCR beta chains that were cytomegalovirus-associated.

The length of the CDR3 is 14 residues. Germline CDR1 KGHSH, CDR2 LQKENI. Deletions cut 2 bases from V and 8 bases from J, with 12 bases between. The PCR had 60 Vbeta and 13 Jbeta primers. Repertoires were generated with immunoSEQ multiplex PCR, while TCRdb's copy carries only in-frame clones and drops some. Of about 190,000 clones in the sample, roughly 80% are singletons; the top ten hold approximately 1.5%. The J gene is TRBJ1-4, the V gene TRBV18, with D perhaps TRBD1 (5 bases). Sequenced material: PBMCs. The receptor comes from a woman aged 18-29 years in good health and CMV-seronegative. CDR3: CASSPFGDWEKLFF. Written as DNA, the CDR3 is TGTGCCAGCTCACCATTTGGGGACTGGGAAAAACTGTTTTTT.